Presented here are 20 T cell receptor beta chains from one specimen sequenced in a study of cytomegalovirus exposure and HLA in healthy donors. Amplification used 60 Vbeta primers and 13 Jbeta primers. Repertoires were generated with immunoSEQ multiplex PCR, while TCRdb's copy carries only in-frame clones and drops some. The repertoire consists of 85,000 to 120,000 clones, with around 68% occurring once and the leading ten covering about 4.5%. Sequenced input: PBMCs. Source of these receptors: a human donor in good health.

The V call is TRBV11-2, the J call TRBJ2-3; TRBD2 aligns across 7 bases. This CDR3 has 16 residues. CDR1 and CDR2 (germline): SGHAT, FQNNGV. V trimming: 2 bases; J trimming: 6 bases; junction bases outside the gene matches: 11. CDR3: CASSLFLAGVSDTQYF. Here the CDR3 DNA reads TGTGCCAGCAGCTTATTTCTCGCGGGAGTTAGCGATACGCAGTATTTT.

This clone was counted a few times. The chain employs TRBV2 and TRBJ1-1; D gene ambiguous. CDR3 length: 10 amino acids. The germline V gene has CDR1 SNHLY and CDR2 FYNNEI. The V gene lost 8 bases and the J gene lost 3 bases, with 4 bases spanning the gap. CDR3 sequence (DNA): TGTGCCAGCTCCTACACTGAAGCTTTCTTT. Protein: CASSYTEAFF.

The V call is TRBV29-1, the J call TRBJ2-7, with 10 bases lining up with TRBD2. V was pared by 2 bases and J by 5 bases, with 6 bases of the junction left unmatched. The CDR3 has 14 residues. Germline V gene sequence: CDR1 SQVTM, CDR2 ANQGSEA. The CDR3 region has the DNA TGCAGCGTTGAAAGGGCTAGCGGGAGCGACGAGCAGTACTTC. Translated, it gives CSVERASGSDEQYF.

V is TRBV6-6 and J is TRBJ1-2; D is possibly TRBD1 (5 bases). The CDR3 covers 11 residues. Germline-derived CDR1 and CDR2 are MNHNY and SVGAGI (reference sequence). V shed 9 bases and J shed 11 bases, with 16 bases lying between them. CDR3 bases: TGTGCCAGTAGGGAAGGGGTCTTTTACACCTTC. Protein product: CASREGVFYTF.

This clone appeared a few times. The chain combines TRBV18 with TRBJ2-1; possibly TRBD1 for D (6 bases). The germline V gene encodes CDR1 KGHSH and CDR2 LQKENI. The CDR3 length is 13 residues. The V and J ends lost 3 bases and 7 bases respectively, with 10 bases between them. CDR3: CASSPYRANEQFF. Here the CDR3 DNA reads TGTGCCAGCTCACCCTACAGGGCGAATGAGCAGTTCTTC. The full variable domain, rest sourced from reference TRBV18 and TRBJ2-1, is NAGVMQNPRHLVRRRGQEARLRCSPMKGHSHVYWYRQLPEEGLKFMVYLQKENIIDESGMPKERFSAEFPKEGPSILRIQQVVRGDSAAYFCASSPYRANEQFFGPGTRLTVL.

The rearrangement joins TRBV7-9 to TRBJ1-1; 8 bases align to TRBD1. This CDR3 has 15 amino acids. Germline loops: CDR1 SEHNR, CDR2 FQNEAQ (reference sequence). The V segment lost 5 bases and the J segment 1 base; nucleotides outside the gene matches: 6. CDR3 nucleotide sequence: TGTGCCAGCAGCCCTAAGGGGACAGGGAACACTGAAGCTTTCTTT. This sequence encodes CASSPKGTGNTEAFF.

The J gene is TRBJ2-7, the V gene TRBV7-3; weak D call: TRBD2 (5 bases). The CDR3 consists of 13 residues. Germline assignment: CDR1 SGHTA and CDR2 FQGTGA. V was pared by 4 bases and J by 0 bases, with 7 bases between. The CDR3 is CASSYGGSYEQYF. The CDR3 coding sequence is TGTGCCAGCAGCTATGGAGGCTCCTACGAGCAGTACTTC.

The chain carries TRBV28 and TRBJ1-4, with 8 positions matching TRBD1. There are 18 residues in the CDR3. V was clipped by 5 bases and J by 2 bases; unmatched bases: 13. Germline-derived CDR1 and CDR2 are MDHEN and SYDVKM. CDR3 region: CASSVPVLRTGTNEKLFF. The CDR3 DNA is TGTGCCAGCAGTGTTCCGGTATTGAGGACAGGGACTAATGAAAAACTGTTTTTT.

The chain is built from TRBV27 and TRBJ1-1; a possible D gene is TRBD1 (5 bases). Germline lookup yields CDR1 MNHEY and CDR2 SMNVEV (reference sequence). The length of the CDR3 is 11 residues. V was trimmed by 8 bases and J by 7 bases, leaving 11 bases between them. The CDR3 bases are TGTGCCAGCCGACGAAGGGGTGAAGCTTTCTTT. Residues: CASRRRGEAFF.

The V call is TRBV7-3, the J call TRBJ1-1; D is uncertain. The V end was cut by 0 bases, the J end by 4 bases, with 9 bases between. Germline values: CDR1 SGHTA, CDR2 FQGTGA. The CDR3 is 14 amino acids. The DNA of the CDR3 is TGTGCCAGCAGCTTAACCTCGGGTTCCACTGAAGCTTTCTTT. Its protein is CASSLTSGSTEAFF.

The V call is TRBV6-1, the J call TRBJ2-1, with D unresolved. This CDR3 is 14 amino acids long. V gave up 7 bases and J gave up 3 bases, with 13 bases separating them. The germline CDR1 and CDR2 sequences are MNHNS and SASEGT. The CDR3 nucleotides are TGTGCCAGCACTCTTGACCTAGTCTACAATGAGCAGTTCTTC. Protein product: CASTLDLVYNEQFF.

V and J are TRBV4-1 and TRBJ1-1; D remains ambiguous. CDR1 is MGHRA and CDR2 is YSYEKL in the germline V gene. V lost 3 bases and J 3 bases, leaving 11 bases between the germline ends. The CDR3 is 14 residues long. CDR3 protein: CASSQWTEDTEAFF. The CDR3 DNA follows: TGCGCCAGCAGCCAGTGGACGGAGGACACTGAAGCTTTCTTT.

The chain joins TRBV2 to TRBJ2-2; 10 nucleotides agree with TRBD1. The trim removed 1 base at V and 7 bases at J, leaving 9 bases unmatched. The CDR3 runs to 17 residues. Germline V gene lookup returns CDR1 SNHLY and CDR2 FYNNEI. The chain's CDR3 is CASSEEPGQGSGGELFF. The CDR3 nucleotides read TGTGCCAGCAGTGAAGAACCGGGACAGGGGTCCGGCGGGGAGCTGTTTTTT.

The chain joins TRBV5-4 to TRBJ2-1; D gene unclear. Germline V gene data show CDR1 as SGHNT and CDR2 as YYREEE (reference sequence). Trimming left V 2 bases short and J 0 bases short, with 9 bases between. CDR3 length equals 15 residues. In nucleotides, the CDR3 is TGTGCCAGCAGCTTCGTTGCGAGCTCCTACAATGAGCAGTTCTTC. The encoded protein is CASSFVASSYNEQFF. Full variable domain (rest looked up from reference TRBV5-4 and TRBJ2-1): ETGVTQSPTHLIKTRGQQVTLRCSSQSGHNTVSWYQQALGQGPQFIFQYYREEENGRGNFPPRFSGLQFPNYSSELNVNALELDDSALYLCASSFVASSYNEQFFGPGTRLTVL.

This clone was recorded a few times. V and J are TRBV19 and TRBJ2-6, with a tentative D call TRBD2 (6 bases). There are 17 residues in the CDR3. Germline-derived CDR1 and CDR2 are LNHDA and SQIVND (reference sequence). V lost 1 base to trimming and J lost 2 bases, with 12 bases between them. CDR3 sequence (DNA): TGTGCCAGTAGTATAGTTGGAGGGTCGGCTGGGGCCAACGTCCTGACTTTC. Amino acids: CASSIVGGSAGANVLTF.

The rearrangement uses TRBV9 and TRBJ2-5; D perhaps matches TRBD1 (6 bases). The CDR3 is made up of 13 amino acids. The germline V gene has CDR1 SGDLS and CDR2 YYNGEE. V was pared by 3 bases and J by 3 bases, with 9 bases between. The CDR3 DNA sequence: TGTGCCAGCAGCGCACAGGGTAAAGAGACCCAGTACTTC. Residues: CASSAQGKETQYF.

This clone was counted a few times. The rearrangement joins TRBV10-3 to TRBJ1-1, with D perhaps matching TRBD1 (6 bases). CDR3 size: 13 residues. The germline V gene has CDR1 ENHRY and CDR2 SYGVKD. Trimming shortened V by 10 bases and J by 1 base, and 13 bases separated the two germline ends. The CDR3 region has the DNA TGTGCCACAGGGGCCGGGAAGAACACTGAAGCTTTCTTT. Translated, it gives CATGAGKNTEAFF.

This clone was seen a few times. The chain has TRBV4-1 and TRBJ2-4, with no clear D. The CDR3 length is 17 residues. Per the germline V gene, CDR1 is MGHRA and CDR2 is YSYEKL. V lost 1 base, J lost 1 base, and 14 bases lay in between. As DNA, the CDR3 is TGCGCCAGCAGCCAAGGTCCTAGTTCCGGGGCCAAAAACATTCAGTACTTC. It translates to CASSQGPSSGAKNIQYF.

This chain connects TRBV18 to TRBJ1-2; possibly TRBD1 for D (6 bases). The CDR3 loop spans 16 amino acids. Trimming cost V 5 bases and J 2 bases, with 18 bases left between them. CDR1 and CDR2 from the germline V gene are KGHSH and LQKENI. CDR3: CASSAQITGTNYGYTF. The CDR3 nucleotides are TGTGCCAGCTCAGCCCAAATAACCGGGACAAACTATGGCTACACCTTC.

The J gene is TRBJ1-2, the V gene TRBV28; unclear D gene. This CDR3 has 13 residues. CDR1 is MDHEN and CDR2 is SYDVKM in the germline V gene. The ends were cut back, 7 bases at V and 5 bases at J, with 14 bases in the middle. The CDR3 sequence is CASNRPGSYGYTF. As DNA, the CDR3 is TGTGCCAGCAACCGTCCCGGGAGTTATGGCTACACCTTC.